A selection of T cell receptor beta chains follows, all from one sample in a study of cytomegalovirus exposure and HLA in healthy donors. Only in-frame clones appear in the TCRdb table, and some are missing; sequencing was by immunoSEQ multiplex PCR. The table lists about 95,000 clones, nearly 70% of them singletons. Sequencing was carried out using PBMCs. These receptors were obtained from a woman aged 45-65 years in good health and CMV-seropositive. Each CDR3 is given with its conserved first and last residue. A D gene is named only where the DNA matches it firmly. Some rows mark clone size as missing; the rest say once, few, many or name a class of expanded clone.

TRBJ1-4,.,TRBV27,.,CASSEGGALSNEKLFF,TGTGCCAGCAGTGAGGGGGGGGCGCTTTCTAATGAAAAACTGTTTTTT
TRBJ2-5,.,TRBV28,TRBD2,CASRSAGEGETQYF,TGTGCCAGCAGATCAGCGGGAGAGGGGGAGACCCAGTACTTC
TRBJ2-1,.,TRBV29-1,.,CSVAVLYGDEQFF,TGCAGCGTGGCGGTCCTCTACGGGGATGAGCAGTTCTTC
TRBJ2-3,.,TRBV6-1,.,CASSDGDTDTQYF,TGTGCCAGCAGTGATGGAGACACAGATACGCAGTATTTT
TRBJ1-3,.,TRBV19,.,CASSFRGGSSGNTIYF,TGTGCCAGTAGTTTCCGCGGAGGAAGCTCTGGAAACACCATATATTTT
TRBJ2-7,once,TRBV28,TRBD1,CASRSFILRRDSTYEQYF,TGTGCCAGCAGAAGTTTTATATTACGTCGGGACAGCACCTACGAGCAGTACTTC
TRBJ2-7,.,TRBV2,TRBD2,CASSEGLAAGQYF,TGTGCCAGCAGTGAAGGACTAGCCGCAGGGCAGTACTTC
TRBJ2-7,.,TRBV7-2,.,CASSPGQGGAYEQYF,TGTGCCAGCAGCCCCGGACAGGGAGGGGCCTACGAGCAGTACTTC
TRBJ2-2,many,TRBV6-6,TRBD1,CASSLTGFGELFF,TGTGCCAGCAGTCTGACAGGGTTCGGGGAGCTGTTTTTT
TRBJ1-1,.,TRBV15,.,CATSGRGVGTEAFF,TGTGCCACCAGCGGACGGGGAGTGGGAACTGAAGCTTTCTTT
TRBJ2-2,.,TRBV19,.,CASSTRQLGTGELFF,TGTGCCAGTAGTACAAGACAGCTAGGGACCGGGGAGCTGTTTTTT
TRBJ2-7,.,TRBV11-2,.,CASSLDPSRGYEQYF,TGTGCCAGCAGCTTAGATCCCAGCAGGGGCTACGAGCAGTACTTC
TRBJ2-1,few,TRBV7-2,.,CASSLQNEQFF,TGTGCCAGCAGCCTTCAGAATGAGCAGTTCTTC
TRBJ2-7,once,TRBV28,TRBD1,CASSIDRGRSYEQYF,TGTGCCAGCAGTATTGACAGGGGGCGTTCCTACGAGCAGTACTTC
TRBJ2-1,.,TRBV7-8,.,CASNSRRFTGGEQFF,TGTGCCAGCAACTCAAGGAGGTTCACCGGGGGTGAGCAGTTCTTC
TRBJ2-1,.,TRBV5-6,TRBD2,CASSFSTSGRNNEQFF,TGTGCCAGCAGCTTCAGCACTAGCGGGAGGAACAATGAGCAGTTCTTC
TRBJ2-7,few,TRBV6-6,.,CASSYSLRVPYEQYF,TGTGCCAGCAGTTACTCACTGAGGGTCCCCTACGAGCAGTACTTC
TRBJ2-2,once,TRBV6-5,.,CASSYSSANTGELFF,TGTGCCAGCAGTTACTCTAGCGCTAACACCGGGGAGCTGTTTTTT
TRBJ1-1,.,TRBV27,.,CASSTPDRWNTEAFF,TGTGCCAGCAGTACTCCAGACAGATGGAACACTGAAGCTTTCTTT
TRBJ1-2,.,TRBV6-5,.,CASSYMGSYGYTF,TGTGCCAGCAGTTACATGGGGAGCTATGGCTACACCTTC
TRBJ2-1,.,TRBV7-8,TRBD2,CASSLAGTSGSEQFF,TGTGCCAGCAGCTTAGCGGGGACTAGCGGGAGTGAGCAGTTCTTC
TRBJ1-6,once,TRBV4-1,.,CASSQEWSPRGPLHF,TGCGCCAGCAGCCAAGAGTGGAGCCCCAGAGGGCCCCTCCACTTT
TRBJ1-1,once,TRBV10-3,.,CAPKMRGEGWKNTEAFF,TGTGCCCCTAAAATGCGGGGGGAGGGGTGGAAGAACACTGAAGCTTTCTTT
TRBJ1-2,.,TRBV4-3,.,CASSRRDGYGYTF,TGCGCCAGCAGCCGGAGGGACGGCTATGGCTACACCTTC
TRBJ2-5,.,TRBV7-9,TRBD1,CASSPGQGQETQYF,TGTGCCAGCAGCCCCGGACAGGGGCAAGAGACCCAGTACTTC
TRBJ1-1,.,TRBV6-5,.,CASSTPGGEAFF,TGTGCCAGCAGTACCCCGGGGGGGGAAGCTTTCTTT
TRBJ1-4,.,TRBV2,.,CASSGPNTGSATNEKLFF,TGTGCCAGCAGTGGGCCAAATACAGGTTCAGCAACTAATGAAAAACTGTTTTTT
TRBJ2-7,.,TRBV13,TRBD1,CASNAGGSSYEQYF,TGTGCCAGCAACGCAGGGGGTTCCTCCTACGAGCAGTACTTC
TRBJ2-1,.,TRBV11-1,TRBD2,CATLAGGDEQFF,TGTGCCACCCTAGCGGGAGGGGATGAGCAGTTCTTC
TRBJ1-2,.,TRBV29-1,.,CSVRSGKDGYTF,TGCAGCGTCAGGTCCGGGAAGGATGGCTACACCTTC
TRBJ2-2,.,TRBV27,.,CASSLSVSGELFF,TGTGCCAGCAGCCTTAGTGTTTCCGGGGAGCTGTTTTTT
TRBJ1-1,once,TRBV11-2,.,CASSLERNTEAFF,TGTGCCAGCAGCTTAGAGCGGAACACTGAAGCTTTCTTT
TRBJ2-7,few,TRBV19,TRBD1,CASKDGGTGGYEQYF,TGTGCCTCCAAAGATGGGGGTACAGGGGGGTACGAGCAGTACTTC
TRBJ1-5,.,TRBV5-1,TRBD1,CASSSGGASNQPQHF,TGCGCCAGCAGCTCAGGGGGCGCGAGCAATCAGCCCCAGCATTTT
TRBJ2-5,few,TRBV10-3,.,CAISEFSRRETQYF,TGTGCCATCAGTGAGTTTAGCCGAAGGGAGACCCAGTACTTC
TRBJ2-7,.,TRBV28,TRBD2,CASSPGLDSYEQYF,TGTGCCAGCAGCCCCGGACTAGATTCCTACGAGCAGTACTTC
TRBJ2-6,.,TRBV28,.,CASSSTAVGGANVLTF,TGTGCCAGCAGTTCGACCGCGGTTGGGGGGGCCAACGTCCTGACTTTC
TRBJ2-7,.,TRBV6-1,TRBD2,CASSETRTSGPYEQYF,TGTGCCAGCAGTGAAACCCGGACTAGCGGCCCCTACGAGCAGTACTTC
TRBJ1-6,once,TRBV5-1,.,CASSLDNSYNSPLHF,TGCGCCAGCAGCCTGGACAACTCCTATAATTCACCCCTCCACTTT
TRBJ2-6,.,TRBV15,TRBD1,CATNRDRGPGANVLTF,TGTGCCACCAACAGGGACAGGGGCCCTGGGGCCAACGTCCTGACTTTC
TRBJ2-7,.,TRBV27,TRBD2,CASSGSGNSYEQYF,TGTGCCAGCAGTGGTAGCGGGAATTCCTACGAGCAGTACTTC
TRBJ1-3,.,TRBV28,TRBD1,CASRKDRGHGNTIYF,TGTGCCAGCAGAAAGGACAGGGGCCATGGAAACACCATATATTTT
TRBJ1-1,.,TRBV2,.,CASSELQDLMNTEAFF,TGTGCCAGCAGTGAATTACAGGACCTCATGAACACTGAAGCTTTCTTT
TRBJ2-1,.,TRBV28,TRBD2,CASSSHGTSGSWGNEQFF,TGTGCCAGCAGTTCCCACGGGACTAGCGGGAGCTGGGGGAATGAGCAGTTCTTC
TRBJ2-1,once,TRBV14,.,CASSQMTTSDNEQFF,TGTGCCAGCAGCCAAATGACTACGTCGGACAATGAGCAGTTCTTC
TRBJ2-7,few,TRBV19,TRBD2,CASSIGQYKDWREAHYEQYF,TGTGCCAGTAGTATAGGACAGTACAAGGATTGGCGGGAGGCCCACTACGAGCAGTACTTC
TRBJ2-1,.,TRBV7-9,TRBD2,CASSSSLAGGNEQFF,TGTGCCAGCAGCTCCTCCCTAGCGGGAGGGAATGAGCAGTTCTTC
TRBJ2-7,few,TRBV4-2,.,CASSRSRGEQYF,TGTGCCAGCAGCCGGTCACGGGGCGAGCAGTACTTC
TRBJ1-1,.,TRBV15,.,CATSRDWDIKKGDTEAFF,TGTGCCACCAGCAGAGATTGGGACATTAAGAAGGGGGACACTGAAGCTTTCTTT
TRBJ2-3,few,TRBV5-4,.,CASSTDGGLSTDTQYF,TGTGCCAGCAGCACCGACGGCGGGCTAAGCACAGATACGCAGTATTTT
TRBJ2-7,.,TRBV29-1,.,CSVELRAGAVTYEQYF,TGCAGCGTTGAGTTGCGTGCAGGGGCCGTGACCTACGAGCAGTACTTC
TRBJ2-7,.,TRBV9,TRBD2,CASSVDVLAGVLDEQYF,TGTGCCAGCAGCGTAGACGTTTTAGCGGGAGTATTGGACGAGCAGTACTTC
TRBJ1-1,once,TRBV28,TRBD1,CASSFMGTVNTEAFF,TGTGCCAGCAGCTTTATGGGGACAGTGAACACTGAAGCTTTCTTT
TRBJ2-3,.,TRBV14,TRBD2,CASSQEEAGEGGDTQYF,TGTGCCAGCAGCCAAGAGGAAGCGGGAGAAGGTGGGGATACGCAGTATTTT
TRBJ1-1,.,TRBV5-6,TRBD1,CASSRPGQWLSEAFF,TGTGCCAGCAGCCGCCCGGGACAGTGGTTAAGTGAAGCTTTCTTT
TRBJ2-7,few,TRBV7-3,TRBD2,CASSFTSGPYEQYF,TGTGCCAGCAGCTTTACTAGCGGACCCTACGAGCAGTACTTC
TRBJ1-2,once,TRBV11-3,TRBD1,CASSPTRDRGVTF,TGTGCCAGCAGCCCAACCCGGGACAGGGGTGTCACCTTC